This entry features one TCR beta chain sequence. These data belong to a study of T cell responses to AZD1222 COVID-19 vaccine. The germline gives CDR1 SGHRS, CDR2 YFSETQ. The V gene lost 0 bases and the J gene lost 4 bases, with 10 bases spanning the gap. The CDR3 runs 15 residues. This table comes from immunoSEQ multiplex PCR, and its TCRdb copy is limited to in-frame clones, with some not included. The table records approximately 150,000 clones, roughly 90% of them present only once. V usage is TRBV5-1 and J usage is TRBJ2-2; D may be TRBD2 (6 bases). The sample consisted of peripheral blood, taken 28 days after the second AZD1222 dose. The receptor comes from an adult who received the AZD1222 COVID-19 vaccine. Written as DNA, the CDR3 is TGCGCCAGCAGCTTGGCGGTACTAGCCACCGGGGAGCTGTTTTTT. Translated: CASSLAVLATGELFF.